The next 8 T cell receptor beta chains were all read from a single sample in a study of patients and donors after allogeneic stem cell transplantation. TCRdb independently ran MiXCR on the RT-PCR reads; one entry per CDR3 protein. The sample has tens of thousands of distinct CDR3 sequences, 26% seen once; the top ten hold 26%. Material: blood, either unsorted or a sorted T cell fraction (not recorded which). The receptors come from a human donor who was either an allogeneic HSCT recipient or a stem cell or donor lymphocyte infusion donor (not recorded which). It is not recorded whose cells these are; they may come from a transplant donor.

The CDR3 nucleotides read TGTGCCAGCAGCTTTAGCGGGGGCCAAGAGACCCAGTACTTC. Its translation is CASSFSGGQETQYF. The V gene is TRBV7-9, the J gene TRBJ2-5; TRBD2 matches at 9 bases. Germline V CDR1 and CDR2: SEHNR, FQNEAQ (reference sequence). J lost 1 base, V lost 3 bases, and 0 bases had no gene match. This CDR3 has 14 amino acids.

This clonotype has a handful of counts. This chain uses TRBV7-9 with TRBJ2-5; perhaps TRBD1 as D (5 bases). The germline CDR1 and CDR2 sequences are SEHNR and FQNEAQ (reference sequence). The CDR3 is made up of 17 amino acids. With 1 base removed from V and 4 bases from J, the gap between germline ends came to 19 bases. CDR3 in amino acids: CASSLELDKQSRETQYF. CDR3 bases: TGTGCCAGCAGCTTAGAGCTGGACAAACAGTCTAGAGAGACCCAGTACTTC. Complete variable domain (other parts from reference TRBV7-9 and TRBJ2-5): DTGVSQNPRHKITKRGQNVTFRCDPISEHNRLYWYRQTLGQGPEFLTYFQNEAQLEKSRLLSDRFSAERPKGSFSTLEIQRTEQGDSAMYLCASSLELDKQSRETQYFGPGTRLLVL.

The table lists this clonotype with a few counts. This chain connects TRBV7-9 to TRBJ1-6; a possible D gene is TRBD1 (6 bases). The CDR3 spans 17 residues. Germline CDR1 reads SEHNR; CDR2 reads FQNEAQ (reference sequence). Trimming removed 4 bases at V and 8 bases at J, with 21 bases between. For the CDR3, the DNA is TGTGCCAGCAGCTCCCCCCGACAGGCAGGGACTTATTCACCCCTCCACTTT. This translates into CASSSPRQAGTYSPLHF. Variable domain in full (rest from reference TRBV7-9 and TRBJ1-6): DTGVSQNPRHKITKRGQNVTFRCDPISEHNRLYWYRQTLGQGPEFLTYFQNEAQLEKSRLLSDRFSAERPKGSFSTLEIQRTEQGDSAMYLCASSSPRQAGTYSPLHFGNGTRLTVT.

V is TRBV3-1 and J is TRBJ2-7; D is perhaps TRBD2 (5 bases). Germline V CDR1 and CDR2: LGHDT, YNNKEL (reference sequence). Trimming left V 2 bases short and J 5 bases short, with 10 bases between. The CDR3 is 13 residues long. The CDR3 nucleotides read TGTGCCAGCAGCCAACGCGGGTTCAACGAGCAGTACTTC. It specifies CASSQRGFNEQYF.

This clonotype was recorded a few times. The chain is built from TRBV24-1 and TRBJ1-5, with D possibly being TRBD1 (5 bases). Germline CDR1 is KGHDR and CDR2 is SFDVKD. V was pared by 5 bases and J by 2 bases, with 15 bases between. This CDR3 region has 16 residues. CDR3 nucleotides: TGTGCCACCAGTGGCCGGTCGGGGGGTGGCAATCAGCCCCAGCATTTT. This sequence encodes CATSGRSGGGNQPQHF.

This clonotype was detected a few times. V is TRBV10-3 and J is TRBJ2-1; D gene ambiguous. The CDR3 contains 15 residues. The germline V gene encodes CDR1 ENHRY and CDR2 SYGVKD. V was clipped by 5 bases and J by 6 bases, with 17 bases between them. The CDR3 region is CAISPLGSTINEQFF. Written as DNA, the CDR3 is TGTGCCATCAGTCCCCTCGGGTCGACCATCAATGAGCAGTTCTTC.

Only a few counts were recorded for this clonotype. The chain uses TRBV20-1 and TRBJ1-5, with TRBD1 matching 10 bases. With 4 bases clipped from V and 5 bases from J, the junction kept 5 bases outside the gene matches. The germline V gene encodes CDR1 DFQATT and CDR2 SNEGSKA (reference sequence). The CDR3 is 14 residues long. The CDR3 here is CSAKTGQGHQPQHF. DNA of the CDR3: TGCAGTGCTAAGACGGGACAGGGGCATCAGCCCCAGCATTTT.

V and J are TRBV20-1 and TRBJ2-3, with 7 positions matching TRBD2. With 6 bases clipped from V and 7 bases from J, the junction kept 10 bases outside the gene matches. Germline V gene sequence: CDR1 DFQATT, CDR2 SNEGSKA (reference sequence). The CDR3 covers 13 residues. The DNA of the CDR3 is TGCAGTGCCCTAGAGCGGGAATTGTATACGCAGTATTTT. It yields the protein CSALERELYTQYF.